The present T cell receptor beta chain was sequenced within a study of cytomegalovirus exposure and HLA in healthy donors. Germline trimming cut 7 bases from V and 4 bases from J; bases unmatched to any gene: 7. The CDR3 has 14 residues. Germline CDR1 MDHEN, CDR2 SYDVKM. 13 Jbeta primers and 60 Vbeta primers were used for the PCR. Only in-frame clones appear in the TCRdb table, and some are missing; sequencing was by immunoSEQ multiplex PCR. Here the sample spans 130,000 or so clones, roughly 70% being singletons. This sequence joins TRBV28 and TRBJ2-7; TRBD1 aligns across 10 bases. Sample: PBMCs. The receptor comes from a man aged 18 to 29 in good health and CMV-seropositive. Here the CDR3 DNA reads TGTGCCAGCACCCAGGGGGACAGGGGATACGAGCAGTACTTC. Its translation: CASTQGDRGYEQYF.